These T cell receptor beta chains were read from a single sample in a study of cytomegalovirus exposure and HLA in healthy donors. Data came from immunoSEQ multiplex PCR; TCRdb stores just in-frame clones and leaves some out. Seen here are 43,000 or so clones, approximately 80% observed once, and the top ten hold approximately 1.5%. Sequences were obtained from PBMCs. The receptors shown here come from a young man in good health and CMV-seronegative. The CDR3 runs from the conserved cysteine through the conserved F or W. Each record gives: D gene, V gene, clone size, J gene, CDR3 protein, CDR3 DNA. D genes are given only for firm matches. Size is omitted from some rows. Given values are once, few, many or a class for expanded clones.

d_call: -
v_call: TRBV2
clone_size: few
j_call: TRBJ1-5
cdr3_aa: CASSAAGHGNQPQHF
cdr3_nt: TGTGCCAGCAGTGCTGCAGGGCACGGCAATCAGCCCCAGCATTTT

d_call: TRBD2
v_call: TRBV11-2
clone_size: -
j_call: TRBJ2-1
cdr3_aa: CASSLEGRSGRGNEQFF
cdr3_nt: TGTGCCAGCAGCTTAGAGGGCCGTAGCGGGAGGGGTAATGAGCAGTTCTTC

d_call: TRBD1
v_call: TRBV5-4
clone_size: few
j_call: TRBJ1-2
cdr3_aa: CASSLSGGPGYTF
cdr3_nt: TGTGCCAGCAGCTTGTCAGGGGGCCCCGGCTACACCTTC

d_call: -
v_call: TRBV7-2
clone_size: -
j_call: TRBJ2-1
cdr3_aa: CASSSPGHGAYEQFF
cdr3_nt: TGTGCCAGCAGTTCTCCGGGACACGGGGCCTATGAGCAGTTCTTC

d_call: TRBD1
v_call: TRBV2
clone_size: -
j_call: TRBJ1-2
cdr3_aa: CASSERGQVYGYTF
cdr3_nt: TGTGCCAGCAGTGAGCGTGGACAGGTCTATGGCTACACCTTC

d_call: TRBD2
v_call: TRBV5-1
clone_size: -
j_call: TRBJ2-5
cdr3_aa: CASRSGTSYKFGETQYF
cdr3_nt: TGCGCCAGCAGGTCCGGGACTAGCTATAAATTTGGGGAGACCCAGTACTTC

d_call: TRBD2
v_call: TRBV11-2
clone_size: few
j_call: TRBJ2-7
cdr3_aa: CASSLVGLAGDYEQYF
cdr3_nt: TGTGCCAGCAGCTTAGTCGGACTAGCGGGAGACTACGAGCAGTACTTC

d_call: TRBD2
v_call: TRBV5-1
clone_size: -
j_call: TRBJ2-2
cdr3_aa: CASSLALGSGSSNTGELFF
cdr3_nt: TGCGCCAGCAGCTTGGCCTTGGGTAGCGGGAGTTCGAACACCGGGGAGCTGTTTTTT

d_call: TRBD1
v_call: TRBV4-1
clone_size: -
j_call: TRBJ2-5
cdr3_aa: CASSQWDRGASETQYF
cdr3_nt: TGCGCCAGCAGCCAATGGGACAGGGGGGCTAGCGAGACCCAGTACTTC

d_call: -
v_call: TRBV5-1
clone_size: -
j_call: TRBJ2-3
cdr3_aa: CASSSTSTDTQYF
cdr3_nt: TGCGCCAGCAGCTCGACTAGCACAGATACGCAGTATTTT

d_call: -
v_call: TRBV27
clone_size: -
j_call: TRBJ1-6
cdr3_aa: CASSLSSSYNSPLHF
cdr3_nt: TGTGCCAGCAGTTTAAGTAGCTCCTATAATTCACCCCTCCACTTT

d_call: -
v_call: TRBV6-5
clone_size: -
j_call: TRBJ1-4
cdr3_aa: CASRPRGGEKLFF
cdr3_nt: TGTGCCAGCAGACCTCGGGGAGGAGAAAAACTGTTTTTT

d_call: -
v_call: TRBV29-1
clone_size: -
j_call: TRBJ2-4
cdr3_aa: CSVDAPTGIENIQYF
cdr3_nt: TGCAGCGTCGACGCACCTACAGGGATAGAAAACATTCAGTACTTC

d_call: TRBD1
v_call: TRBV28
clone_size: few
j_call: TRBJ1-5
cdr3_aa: CASSLGTGTSNQPQHF
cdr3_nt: TGTGCCAGCAGTTTAGGGACAGGGACTAGCAATCAGCCCCAGCATTTT

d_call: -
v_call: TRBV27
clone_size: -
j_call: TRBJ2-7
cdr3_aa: CASNPWAGTYEQYF
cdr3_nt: TGTGCCAGCAACCCATGGGCGGGTACCTACGAGCAGTACTTC

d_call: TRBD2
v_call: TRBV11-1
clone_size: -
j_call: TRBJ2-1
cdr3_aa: CASSYGLAGDPYNEQFF
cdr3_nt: TGTGCCAGCAGCTACGGACTAGCGGGAGACCCTTACAATGAGCAGTTCTTC